This passage covers 4 T cell receptor beta chains from one sample sequenced in a study of identical twins. TCRdb ran MiXCR on the 5' RACE reads and lists one entry per CDR3 protein. The sample lists some 690,000 distinct CDR3 sequences, around 20% occurring once. The same sample was also used in a study of T cells expressing NK-cell markers.

What was sequenced was PBMCs. Receptor source: a woman aged 18-29 years in good health.

This clonotype has just a few counts. This rearrangement joins TRBV25-1 to TRBJ1-2; weak D call: TRBD1 (5 bases). This CDR3 is built from 13 residues. CDR1 is MGHDK, CDR2 SYGVNS, per germline. V was shortened by 2 bases and J by 8 bases, with 12 bases between the two germline ends. CDR3 in DNA: TGTGCCAGCAGTGAACAAGGGGCGGGAGGCTACACCTTC. As protein: CASSEQGAGGYTF.

This clonotype has a count of ten or more. CDR3 residues: CASSLVQGEGSYEQYF. Written as DNA, the CDR3 is TGCGCCAGCAGCTTGGTACAGGGCGAGGGGTCCTACGAGCAGTACTTC. This chain connects TRBV5-1 to TRBJ2-7; perhaps TRBD1 as D (6 bases). Germline assignment: CDR1 SGHRS and CDR2 YFSETQ. Trimming took off 0 bases at V and 1 base at J, with 14 bases between the two ends. The CDR3 consists of 16 residues.

In its sample, this clonotype was seen a few times. V is TRBV9 and J is TRBJ1-5; D remains unclear. V lost 4 bases and J 7 bases, leaving 15 bases between the germline ends. The CDR3 totals 14 residues. The germline V gene encodes CDR1 SGDLS and CDR2 YYNGEE. The CDR3 protein is CASSRGGGGQPQHF. In nucleotides, the CDR3 is TGTGCCAGCAGCCGGGGTGGAGGAGGCCAGCCCCAGCATTTT.

The chain joins TRBV6-2 or TRBV6-3 to TRBJ2-1, with 9 nucleotides matching TRBD1. V dropped 0 bases and J dropped 0; count of bases not matched to a gene: 6. Germline V gene sequence: CDR1 MNHEY, CDR2 SVGEGT. CDR3 length: 18 residues. CDR3 protein: CASSYSLGTGSSYNEQFF. The CDR3 DNA sequence: TGTGCCAGCAGTTACTCGCTGGGGACAGGGAGCTCCTACAATGAGCAGTTCTTC.